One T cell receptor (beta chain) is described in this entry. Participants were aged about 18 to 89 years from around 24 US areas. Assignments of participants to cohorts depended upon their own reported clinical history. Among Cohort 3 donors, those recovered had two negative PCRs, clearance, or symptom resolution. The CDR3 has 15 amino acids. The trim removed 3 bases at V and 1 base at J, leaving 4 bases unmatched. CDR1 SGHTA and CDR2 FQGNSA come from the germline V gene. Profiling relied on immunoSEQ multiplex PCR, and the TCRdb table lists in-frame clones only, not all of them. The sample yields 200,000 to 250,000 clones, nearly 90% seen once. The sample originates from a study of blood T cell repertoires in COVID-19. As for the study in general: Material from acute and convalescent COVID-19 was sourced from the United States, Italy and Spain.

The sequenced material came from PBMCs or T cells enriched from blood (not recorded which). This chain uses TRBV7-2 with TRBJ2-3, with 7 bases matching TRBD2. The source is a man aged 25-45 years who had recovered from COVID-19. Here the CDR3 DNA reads TGTGCCAGCAGCTTGGGACTAACCGGCACAGATACGCAGTATTTT. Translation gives CASSLGLTGTDTQYF.